This section outlines one T cell receptor (beta chain) sequence together with its context. As yet, its antigen is unknown. These data belong to a study of CXCR3-negative and CXCR3-positive naive CD8 T cells. CDR1 is SQVTM and CDR2 is ANQGSEA in the germline V gene. The CDR3 runs to 14 residues. General study findings and limits: Compared with CXCR3-negative naive cells, CXCR3-positive naive cells showed more hydrophobic TRB CDR3s. The TRBV-TRBJ usage of naive CXCR3-negative and CXCR3-positive cells was similar, but that of memory cells differed.

The TRB libraries of cDNA were built by UMI-labeled 5' RACE. TCRdb re-called the 5' RACE reads and gives one entry per CDR3 protein, without DNA. This sample contains over 150,000 distinct CDR3 sequences. Among CD8+ T cells, naive ones were CD45RO-CCR7+CD27+CD95-. The sample was naive CXCR3+ CD8+ T cells from blood. Subset meaning: CD45RO-CCR7+CD27+CD95- naive CD8+ T cells expressing CXCR3 (TNR3+). The genes are TRBV29-1 and TRBJ2-7. The receptor was isolated from a human donor in good health. Some clones in this sample may be carry-over from other donors' samples. CDR3: CSVDSADNSYEQYF.